The 5 T cell receptor beta chains listed next were all sequenced from one sample in a study of blood T cell repertoires in COVID-19. Libraries were prepared by immunoSEQ multiplex PCR; TCRdb keeps only in-frame clonotypes and omits some of them. This sample has about 300,000 clones, with 70% to 90% found just once. The sequenced sample consisted of peripheral blood. The receptors originated from a woman aged 25 to 39 who had recovered from COVID-19.

V and J are TRBV21-1 and TRBJ2-7; the table assigns TRBD2, which was not confirmed against the DNA. TRBV21-1 is reported as a pseudogene. The CDR3 consists of 15 residues. CDR3 DNA sequence: TGTGCCAGCAGCAAAATGGAGGTAGGGAAACACGAGCAGTACTTC. Translating gives CASSKMEVGKHEQYF.

The J gene is TRBJ2-3, the V gene TRBV28, with a tentative D call TRBD1 (7 bases). The germline CDR1 and CDR2 sequences are MDHEN and SYDVKM. CDR3 length equals 15 residues. V lost 6 bases and J 3 bases, leaving 16 bases between the germline ends. The CDR3 DNA sequence: TGTGCCAGCAGCCAGGGGGGCCGATTAACAGATACGCAGTATTTT. As protein: CASSQGGRLTDTQYF.

This chain joins TRBV19 and TRBJ1-5; a weak D match, TRBD1 (6 bases). V was trimmed by 8 bases and J by 4 bases, leaving 9 bases between them. This CDR3 is built from 12 residues. Looked up from germline, CDR1 is LNHDA and CDR2 is SQIVND (reference sequence). CDR3 region: CASRGANQPQHF. CDR3 bases: TGTGCCAGTCGGGGGGCTAATCAGCCCCAGCATTTT.

This chain joins TRBV7-6 and TRBJ2-7; 7 bases match TRBD1. The germline gives CDR1 SGHVS, CDR2 FNYEAQ. The J segment lost 3 bases and the V segment lost 6 bases, leaving 8 bases of the junction unmatched. This CDR3 spans 14 amino acids. CDR3 nucleotide sequence: TGTGCCAGCAGTTTACAGGGGTCCCACTACGAGCAGTACTTC. Translation: CASSLQGSHYEQYF.

CDR3 bases: TGTGCCAGCAGCCCAGGGGGGCGGGGTAATGAAAAACTGTTTTTT. Its protein product is CASSPGGRGNEKLFF. The chain has TRBV9 and TRBJ1-4, with 7 bases lining up with TRBD1. Germline loops: CDR1 SGDLS, CDR2 YYNGEE. This CDR3 is built from 15 residues. The trim removed 4 bases at V and 4 bases at J, leaving 7 bases unmatched.